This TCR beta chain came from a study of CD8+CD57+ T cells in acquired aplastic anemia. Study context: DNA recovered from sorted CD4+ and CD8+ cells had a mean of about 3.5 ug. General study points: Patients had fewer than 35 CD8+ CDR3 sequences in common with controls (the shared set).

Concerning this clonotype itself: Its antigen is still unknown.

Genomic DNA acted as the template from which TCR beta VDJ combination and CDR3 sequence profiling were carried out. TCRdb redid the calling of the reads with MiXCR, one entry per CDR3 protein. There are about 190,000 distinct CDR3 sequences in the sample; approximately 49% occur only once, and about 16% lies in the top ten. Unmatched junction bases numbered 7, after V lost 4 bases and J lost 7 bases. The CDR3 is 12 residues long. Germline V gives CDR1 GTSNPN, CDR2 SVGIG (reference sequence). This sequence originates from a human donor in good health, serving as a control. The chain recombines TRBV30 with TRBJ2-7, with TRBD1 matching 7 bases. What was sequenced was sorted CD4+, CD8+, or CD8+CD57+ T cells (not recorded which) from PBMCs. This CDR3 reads CAWTDRNPEQYF. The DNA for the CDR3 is TGTGCCTGGACGGACAGGAACCCTGAGCAGTACTTC.